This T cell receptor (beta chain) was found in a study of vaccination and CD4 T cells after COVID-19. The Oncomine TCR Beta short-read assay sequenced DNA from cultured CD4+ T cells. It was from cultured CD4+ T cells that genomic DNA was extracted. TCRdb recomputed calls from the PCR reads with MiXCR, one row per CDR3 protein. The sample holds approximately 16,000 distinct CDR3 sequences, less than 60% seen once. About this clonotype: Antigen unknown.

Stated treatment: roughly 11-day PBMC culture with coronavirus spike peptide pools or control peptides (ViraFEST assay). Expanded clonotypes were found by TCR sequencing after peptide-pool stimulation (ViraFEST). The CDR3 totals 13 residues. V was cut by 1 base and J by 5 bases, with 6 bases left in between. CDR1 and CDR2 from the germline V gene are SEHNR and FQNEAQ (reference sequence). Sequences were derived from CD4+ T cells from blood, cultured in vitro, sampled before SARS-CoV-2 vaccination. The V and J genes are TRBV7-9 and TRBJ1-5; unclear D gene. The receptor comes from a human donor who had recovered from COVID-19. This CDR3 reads CASSLERDQPQHF. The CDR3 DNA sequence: TGTGCCAGCAGCTTAGAGCGGGATCAGCCCCAGCATTTT.